These T cell receptor beta chains were read from a single sample in a study of T-cell reconstitution after alpha-beta-depleted transplantation in children. TCRdb called the PCR reads again in MiXCR, with one record for every CDR3 protein. The data hold nearly 250,000 distinct CDR3 sequences, with 6.5% to 10% observed a single time. Sample: PBMCs, mostly from graft donor cells, taken 180 days after TCRalphabeta/CD19-depleted stem cell transplant. The receptors were sampled from a male patient aged 10 to 17 who had a stem cell transplant for acute lymphoblastic leukemia, so the T cells may come from the graft donor. Each CDR3 is given with its conserved first and last residue. The D gene is left open where the match is weak. Rows give clone size only sometimes, using once, few, many, or a class for an expanded clone.

many,TRBV6-5,TRBJ1-1,NA,TGTGCCAGCAGCCCCACGGGGGACACTGAAGCTTTCTTT,CASSPTGDTEAFF
many,TRBV10-3,TRBJ2-7,TRBD1,TGTGCCACCTCCCGACAGGGACCCTACGAGCAGTACTTC,CATSRQGPYEQYF
NA,TRBV20-1,TRBJ1-5,NA,TGCAGTGCTAGGCGGGGCCCCCAGCCCCAGCATTTT,CSARRGPQPQHF
many,TRBV7-2,TRBJ1-5,NA,TGTGCCAGCAGCTTGGGGCAGGCCCTCGTCCAGCCCCAGCATTTT,CASSLGQALVQPQHF
many,TRBV12-3/TRBV12-4,TRBJ1-5,NA,TGTGCCAGCAGTTTTCGGCAGGGTAGCAATCAGCCCCAGCATTTT,CASSFRQGSNQPQHF
many,TRBV20-1,TRBJ1-1,TRBD1,TGCAGTGGACCCCGGGACAGGGTGGCTGAAGCTTTCTTT,CSGPRDRVAEAFF
many,TRBV9,TRBJ2-7,NA,TGTGCCAGCAGCGTAGGGGGGGCGGGTTCCTACGAGCAGTACTTC,CASSVGGAGSYEQYF
many,TRBV18,TRBJ1-6,NA,TGTGCCAGCTCACCAGAAGTCAATTCACCCCTCCACTTT,CASSPEVNSPLHF
NA,TRBV19,TRBJ2-1,TRBD2,TGTGCCAGTACCCTAGCGGGAGACCCCTCCTACAATGAGCAGTTCTTC,CASTLAGDPSYNEQFF
many,TRBV5-1,TRBJ2-7,NA,TGCGCCAGCAGCTTGAAGGGATCCTACGAGCAGTACTTC,CASSLKGSYEQYF
many,TRBV5-1,TRBJ2-2,NA,TGCGCCAGCAGCTTTCAGGCAGGGGTGGCCGGGGAGCTGTTTTTT,CASSFQAGVAGELFF
many,TRBV5-1,TRBJ2-1,TRBD2,TGCGCCAGCAGCTTGGATACTAGCGGGACAAACAATGAGCAGTTCTTC,CASSLDTSGTNNEQFF
many,TRBV5-1,TRBJ1-4,NA,TGCGCCAGCAGCCGAGGGGGACAATCAACTAATGAAAAACTGTTTTTT,CASSRGGQSTNEKLFF
many,TRBV15,TRBJ2-5,TRBD2,TGTGCCACCAGCAGAGGAGAAACTAGCGGGGGGCTAAGGGAGACCCAGTACTTC,CATSRGETSGGLRETQYF
many,TRBV11-2,TRBJ2-1,NA,TGTGCCAGCAGCTTAGAAGGGGGGGGCAAGCAGTTCTTC,CASSLEGGGKQFF
many,TRBV29-1,TRBJ1-2,NA,TGCAGCGTTGGGTGGAGGGAGGACGGCTACACCTTC,CSVGWREDGYTF
many,TRBV27,TRBJ2-7,NA,TGTGCCAGTCAGACGAGGGGGTACGAGCAGTACTTC,CASQTRGYEQYF
many,TRBV10-3,TRBJ1-1,TRBD1,TGTGCCATCAGACCGGACAGGGGAGGGACTGAAGCTTTCTTT,CAIRPDRGGTEAFF
many,TRBV13,TRBJ2-1,NA,TGTGCCAGCAGCTTAGCGCTTACCGGGGACTACAATGAGCAGTTCTTC,CASSLALTGDYNEQFF
many,TRBV25-1,TRBJ2-7,TRBD1,TGTGCCAGCAGTGAATCCTCTGGGACAGGGAAGGCCTACGAGCAGTACTTC,CASSESSGTGKAYEQYF
many,TRBV28,TRBJ2-4,NA,TGTGCCAGCAGTTTCCTAGACAAGAACATTCAGTACTTC,CASSFLDKNIQYF
many,TRBV28,TRBJ2-4,NA,TGTGCCAGCAGTTTAAGTGCCCCGGGCGCCAAAAACATTCAGTACTTC,CASSLSAPGAKNIQYF
many,TRBV6-2/TRBV6-3,TRBJ2-3,TRBD2,TGTGCCAGCAGCAACCCGGGACTAGCGGGGGGCCTTAGGGGAGATACGCAGTATTTT,CASSNPGLAGGLRGDTQYF
many,TRBV28,TRBJ2-5,NA,TGTGCCAGCAGCCGCGGAGGAAGGGAGACCCAGTACTTC,CASSRGGRETQYF
many,TRBV5-5,TRBJ2-7,TRBD2,TGTGCCAGCAGTTATGGACTAGTCGACGAGCAGTACTTC,CASSYGLVDEQYF
many,TRBV10-3,TRBJ1-5,TRBD1,TGTGCCATCAGTGGGGGACAGGATGGCAATCAGCCCCAGCATTTT,CAISGGQDGNQPQHF
many,TRBV7-2,TRBJ2-5,TRBD2,TGTGCCAGCAGCTTAGCGCAGGGGACTAGGGTAGAGACCCAGTACTTC,CASSLAQGTRVETQYF
many,TRBV29-1,TRBJ2-3,NA,TGCAGCGCAGGACCCTCGGGGTCCACAGATACGCAGTATTTT,CSAGPSGSTDTQYF
few,TRBV3-1,TRBJ2-3,NA,TGTGCCAGCAGCTCGCGGCTAAGACGGGTGTGGGATACGCAGTATTTT,CASSSRLRRVWDTQYF
many,TRBV28,TRBJ2-7,TRBD1,TGTGCCAGCAGTAGGACAGGGGCCTACGAGCAGTACTTC,CASSRTGAYEQYF
few,TRBV1,TRBJ2-5,NA,TGCACCAGCAGCCAAAAGAGGGACAGGCAAGAGACCCAGTACTTC,CTSSQKRDRQETQYF
many,TRBV6-2/TRBV6-3,TRBJ2-7,TRBD2,TGTGCCAGCATCCACGGGGTAGCGGGGTCCTACGAGCAGTACTTC,CASIHGVAGSYEQYF
many,TRBV6-1,TRBJ1-4,TRBD1,TGTGCCAGCAGTCAGACAGGGAGGGTAGATGAAAAACTGTTTTTT,CASSQTGRVDEKLFF
many,TRBV5-6,TRBJ2-2,TRBD1,TGTGCCAGCAGCTTTACAGGGGGCAGGGAGCTGTTTTTT,CASSFTGGRELFF
many,TRBV7-9,TRBJ1-1,NA,TGTGCCAGCAGCCCAGGAGGTTTTGGCAAGGAAGCTTTCTTT,CASSPGGFGKEAFF
many,TRBV19,TRBJ1-1,TRBD1,TGTGCCAGTAGTATTGGACAGGGTAACACTGAAGCTTTCTTT,CASSIGQGNTEAFF
NA,TRBV4-1,TRBJ2-5,TRBD2,TGCGCCAGCAGCCAAGTCGGACTAGCGGGAGTAGCGCAAGAGACCCAGTACTTC,CASSQVGLAGVAQETQYF
many,TRBV20-1,TRBJ2-5,NA,TGCAGTGCTAGAGTTCCCGTGGAAGAGACCCAGTACTTC,CSARVPVEETQYF
many,TRBV6-1,TRBJ1-2,NA,TGTGCCAGCAGGCCGGGTGCTAACTATGGCTACACCTTC,CASRPGANYGYTF
many,TRBV20-1,TRBJ1-2,TRBD1,TGCAGTGCTATTGGGGGACAGGGGGAATCTGGCTACACCTTC,CSAIGGQGESGYTF
many,TRBV20-1,TRBJ1-4,NA,TGCAGTGCTAGTCGGCAGTCCAATGAAAAACTGTTTTTT,CSASRQSNEKLFF
many,TRBV24-1,TRBJ1-5,NA,TGTGCCACCAGTGACCCCGACAGAGGCAATCAGCCCCAGCATTTT,CATSDPDRGNQPQHF
many,TRBV3-1,TRBJ2-7,NA,TGTGCCAGCAGCCAACAAGGAGGGCACTCCTACGAGCAGTACTTC,CASSQQGGHSYEQYF
many,TRBV24-1,TRBJ2-3,NA,TGTGCCACCGCGACAGGTATGAGGAACACAGATACGCAGTATTTT,CATATGMRNTDTQYF
many,TRBV7-3,TRBJ2-7,TRBD2,TGTGCCAGCAGCCCAGCGGGGGGATCCTACGAGCAGTACTTC,CASSPAGGSYEQYF
many,TRBV7-9,TRBJ2-7,NA,TGTGCCAGCAGCTCGGACCCGGGTCCGGAGCAGTACTTC,CASSSDPGPEQYF
many,TRBV12-3/TRBV12-4,TRBJ1-4,NA,TGTGCCAGCAGTCCGGGTTGGAGTGAAAAACTGTTTTTT,CASSPGWSEKLFF
many,TRBV11-2,TRBJ2-3,TRBD2,TGTGCCAGCAGCTTAGATAGGGCGGGGGTCCCTAGCACAGATACGCAGTATTTT,CASSLDRAGVPSTDTQYF
many,TRBV12-3/TRBV12-4,TRBJ2-1,NA,TGTGCCAGCACTCCCGGGACACCTTACAATGAGCAGTTCTTC,CASTPGTPYNEQFF
NA,TRBV19,TRBJ2-4,NA,TGTGCCAGTATGGCTTTATGGGGCAAAAACATTCAGTACTTC,CASMALWGKNIQYF
many,TRBV28,TRBJ1-5,NA,TGTGCCAGCAGCCCCCATGGGCCGCGGGATCAGCCCCAGCATTTT,CASSPHGPRDQPQHF
many,TRBV18,TRBJ2-5,NA,TGTGCCAGCTCACCAAGGACAGTTACACAAGAGACCCAGTACTTC,CASSPRTVTQETQYF
many,TRBV12-3/TRBV12-4,TRBJ2-5,NA,TGTGCCAGCAGTTTGAACGGCCAAGAGACCCAGTACTTC,CASSLNGQETQYF
NA,TRBV6-5,TRBJ1-1,NA,TGTACCAGCAGTTACTCGACGGGGAGGACTGAAGCTTTCTTT,CTSSYSTGRTEAFF
many,TRBV12-3/TRBV12-4,TRBJ2-6,TRBD1,TGTGCCAGCAGTTTAGACAGGGGCCCTTCTGGGGCCAACGTCCTGACTTTC,CASSLDRGPSGANVLTF
many,TRBV25-1,TRBJ2-5,NA,TGTGCCAGCAGTGAATTCGGGCAAGAGACCCAGTACTTC,CASSEFGQETQYF
many,TRBV12-3/TRBV12-4,TRBJ2-1,TRBD2,TGTGCCAGCAGTTTAGTACCTGGTTGGGTGCTAGCGGAGGGAGGCAATGAGCAGTTCTTC,CASSLVPGWVLAEGGNEQFF
NA,TRBV12-3/TRBV12-4,TRBJ2-1,NA,TGTGCCTGCAGTTTAGAAGAGGGCACTAGTGGGAGTGACAATGAGCAGTTCTTC,CACSLEEGTSGSDNEQFF
many,TRBV7-9,TRBJ2-5,TRBD1,TGTGCCAGCAGCTTTATCGACAGGGAGGAGACCCAGTACTTC,CASSFIDREETQYF
many,TRBV5-6,TRBJ1-5,NA,TGTGCCAGCAGCTCCCACCAGCTTAGCAATCAGCCCCAGCATTTT,CASSSHQLSNQPQHF